This T cell receptor beta chain was found in a study of OX40 agonist ivuxolimab in advanced cancers. About the study: Among those enrolled, mean age was around 55 years (range roughly 23 to 79) and about 79% were male. Overall study results and limits: Determination of antigen specificity was not performed for the expanded peripheral T cells. Partial responders at 0.1-3.0 mg/kg showed near-lowest clonal expansion.

This clone appeared a single time. Its antigen is as yet unknown. Autoimmune disease history or systemic immunosuppression led to patients being barred. Sequencing used immunoSEQ multiplex PCR; TCRdb keeps in-frame clones, though not all of them. The profile shows about 70,000 clones, about 90% of them singletons. The V gene's germline CDR1 is SGHKS and CDR2 YYEKEE (reference sequence). This CDR3 is built from 14 residues. V lost 2 bases and J 1 base, leaving 7 bases between the germline ends. The TCR comes from an adult with an advanced solid tumor such as melanoma, head and neck, liver or kidney cancer. V usage is TRBV5-5 and J usage is TRBJ1-5; D is undetermined. The sequencing used CD4+ or CD8+ T cells sorted from blood, collected in a trial of the OX40 agonist ivuxolimab. The CDR3 DNA reads TGTGCCAGCAGCTTCGGAGGCAGCAATCAGCCCCAGCATTTT. Translated, it gives CASSFGGSNQPQHF.